This T cell receptor (beta chain) was documented in a study of T-cell reconstitution after alpha-beta-depleted transplantation in children. Germline V gives CDR1 MDHEN, CDR2 SYDVKM. V dropped 6 bases and J dropped 2; count of bases not matched to a gene: 16. The CDR3 is 17 amino acids. Unique molecular identifiers were built into the TCRbeta library. Each CDR3 protein is one row after TCRdb ran MiXCR on the PCR reads. Of approximately 220,000 distinct CDR3 sequences in the sample, approximately 17% were seen once. The TCR was taken from a male patient aged 2-15 years who had a stem cell transplant for acute lymphoblastic leukemia, so the T cells may come from the graft donor. The source was PBMCs, mostly from graft donor cells, collected 360 days after TCRalphabeta/CD19-depleted stem cell transplant. V usage is TRBV28 and J usage is TRBJ2-7; 7 bases align to TRBD1. The CDR3 loop is CASSRFGVLDRTYEQYF. For the CDR3, the DNA is TGTGCCAGCAGCCGGTTTGGTGTTTTGGACAGGACCTACGAGCAGTACTTC.